This T cell receptor beta chain appears in the sequencing data of a study of chemoradiotherapy in HPV16-positive cancers. Assay used: immunoSEQ multiplex PCR; TCRdb lists only in-frame clones, some missing. This sample carries tens of thousands of clones, about 88% of them seen once, and the ten largest clones take 2.1%. Looked up from germline, CDR1 is SGHTA and CDR2 is FQGNSA. V lost 5 bases and J lost 0; bases outside the gene matches: 6. This CDR3 is built from 15 residues. This sequence originates from a human donor with HPV-associated anogenital cancer. Sequencing used blood, obtained from a patient who underwent chemoradiotherapy. The rearrangement uses TRBV7-2 and TRBJ2-5, with 7 bases identical to TRBD2. The CDR3 coding sequence is TGTGCCAGCAGCGCGGCTAGCGGATACCAAGAGACCCAGTACTTC. Its translation: CASSAASGYQETQYF.